This entry concerns a single T cell receptor (beta chain). The sample originates from a study of blood T cell repertoires in COVID-19. Turning to the study itself: T cells, B-cell-depleted T cells, or PBMCs provided the cDNA or gDNA that served as material.

In assigning cohorts, the study relied on participant-reported clinical history. Data came from immunoSEQ multiplex PCR; TCRdb stores just in-frame clones and leaves some out. This sample has some 170,000 clones, with roughly nine tenths found just once. The V gene's germline CDR1 is SNHLY and CDR2 FYNNEI. The CDR3 runs 11 residues. The ends were cut back, 6 bases at V and 10 bases at J, with 13 bases in the middle. This clonotype was sampled from a human donor with acute COVID-19. The donor label of this sample is uncertain. The chain links TRBV2 to TRBJ2-7; D gene unclear. The sequenced sample consisted of PBMCs or T cells enriched from blood (not recorded which). The DNA of the CDR3 is TGTGCCAGCAGCGTCTCCACACCTCAGTACTTC. Translation: CASSVSTPQYF.